What follows is one T cell receptor (beta chain) and its context. The record originates from a study of technical replicates of blood from several donors. TCRdb keeps only in-frame clones here, not all; method: immunoSEQ multiplex PCR. The sample shows tens of thousands of clones, 92% of them seen only once. The sequenced sample consisted of T cells isolated from PBMCs. This sequence was found in a human donor in good health.

The CDR3 spells CASNRDTTNGETQYF. DNA for the CDR3: TGTGCCAGCAACCGGGACACAACAAATGGAGAGACCCAGTACTTC. The chain joins TRBV2 to TRBJ2-5, with D tentatively TRBD1 (6 bases). Deletions cut 7 bases from V and 4 bases from J, with 19 bases between. There are 15 residues in the CDR3. Germline values: CDR1 SNHLY, CDR2 FYNNEI.